This is a list of T cell receptor beta chains from one sample in a study of T-cell reconstitution after alpha-beta-depleted transplantation in children. TCRdb used MiXCR to reprocess the PCR reads, holding one entry per CDR3 protein. The data hold 5,000 or so distinct CDR3 sequences, with around 7% observed a single time. Sequenced here: PBMCs, mostly from graft donor cells, sampled 60 days after TCRalphabeta/CD19-depleted stem cell transplant. The receptors originated from a boy younger than two who had a stem cell transplant for SCID, so the T cells may come from the graft donor. The CDR3 runs from the conserved cysteine through the conserved F or W. Each record gives: clone size, CDR3 length, D gene, V gene, J gene, CDR3 DNA, CDR3 protein. A D gene is named only where the DNA matches it firmly. The size entry is marked missing in some rows and otherwise reads once, few, many or a size class.

medium-sized	14	TRBD1	TRBV18	TRBJ1-5	TGTGCCAGCTCACCGGGACAGGGTGGCCAGCCCCAGCATTTT	CASSPGQGGQPQHF
medium-sized	16	TRBD1	TRBV11-2	TRBJ2-4	TGTGCCAGCAGCTTCAGACAGGGTCATGCCAAAAACATTCAGTACTTC	CASSFRQGHAKNIQYF
large	14	-	TRBV10-3	TRBJ2-5	TGTGCCATCAGCCCCAGGGGGGTCCAAGAGACCCAGTACTTC	CAISPRGVQETQYF
many	15	-	TRBV6-5	TRBJ1-6	TGTGCCAGCAGGCGGTCCAGCTCCTATAATTCACCCCTCCACTTT	CASRRSSSYNSPLHF
medium-sized	15	-	TRBV7-3	TRBJ2-2	TGTGCCAGCAGCTTGCCCGGGGTCGGCACCGGGGAGCTGTTTTTT	CASSLPGVGTGELFF
medium-sized	17	TRBD1	TRBV20-1	TRBJ1-1	TGCAGTGCTATAGATCCGGGACAGGGGCGGTTGAACACTGAAGCTTTCTTT	CSAIDPGQGRLNTEAFF
many	14	TRBD1	TRBV9	TRBJ1-1	TGTGCCAGCAGCCCCAGACAGGGTTACACTGAAGCTTTCTTT	CASSPRQGYTEAFF
medium-sized	15	-	TRBV19	TRBJ2-6	TGTGCCAGTAGGCCCAACAGGGCTGGGGCCAACGTCCTGACTTTC	CASRPNRAGANVLTF
-	17	TRBD2	TRBV3-1	TRBJ2-1	TGTGCCTCCAGCCACGAGGGCCAGCGGGAACACTACAATGAGCAGTTCTTC	CASSHEGQREHYNEQFF
medium-sized	14	-	TRBV18	TRBJ2-1	TGTGCCAGCTCGCGGCCGGTTCTCAGGAATGAGCAGTTCTTC	CASSRPVLRNEQFF
medium-sized	15	-	TRBV18	TRBJ2-1	TGTGCCAGCTCAGGTGGCGGGGATTCCTACAATGAGCAGTTCTTC	CASSGGGDSYNEQFF
-	14	-	TRBV20-1	TRBJ2-2	TGCAGTGCTAGAGGGGAGCGGAACACCGGGGAGCTGTTTTTT	CSARGERNTGELFF
many	17	-	TRBV11-3	TRBJ1-6	TGTGCCAGCAGCTTTCTGAAGGGGGGGGTTATGGATTCACCCCTCCACTTT	CASSFLKGGVMDSPLHF
many	18	TRBD1	TRBV20-1	TRBJ2-7	TGCTGTGCTAGAGATCGGTTGGGCCGCAGGGGGCAAACCTACGAGCAGTACTTC	CCARDRLGRRGQTYEQYF
medium-sized	18	-	TRBV6-1	TRBJ1-1	TGTGCCAGCAGTGAATTTGGCAGGGTAACTCAAATGAACACTGAAGCTTTCTTT	CASSEFGRVTQMNTEAFF
medium-sized	18	-	TRBV12-3/TRBV12-4	TRBJ1-3	TGTGCCAGCAGTTTAGACAGGGAGGATAAGTACTCTGGAAACACCATATATTTT	CASSLDREDKYSGNTIYF
medium-sized	15	TRBD1	TRBV20-1	TRBJ1-1	TGCAGTGCCCGAGGGGGCCTTCGGAGGGACACTGAAGCTTTCTTT	CSARGGLRRDTEAFF
medium-sized	17	TRBD1	TRBV12-3/TRBV12-4	TRBJ2-3	TGTGCCAGCAGGACCCAGGGACAGGGTGTCCGCACAGATACGCAGTATTTT	CASRTQGQGVRTDTQYF
few	20	TRBD2	TRBV18	TRBJ2-7	TGTGCCAGCTCACCACCGTGGGCAGGGAGACGACAGCGGGGGGTGTACGAGCAGTACTTC	CASSPPWAGRRQRGVYEQYF
many	14	-	TRBV11-2	TRBJ2-5	TGTGCCAGCAGCCTACAGCCCCACCAAGAGACCCAGTACTTC	CASSLQPHQETQYF
medium-sized	17	-	TRBV5-1	TRBJ2-2	TGCGCCAGCAGCAGGTACGCCCCGAGCCCGAACACCGGGGAGCTGTTTTTT	CASSRYAPSPNTGELFF
medium-sized	15	-	TRBV7-8	TRBJ2-6	TGTGCCAGCAGCTGCCGGGGCCCTGGGGCCAACGTCCTGACTTTC	CASSCRGPGANVLTF
medium-sized	16	-	TRBV5-4	TRBJ2-7	TGTGCCAGCAGCTTGTCCCAGGGAGTGAGGGCCTACGAGCAGTACTTC	CASSLSQGVRAYEQYF
medium-sized	17	TRBD1	TRBV5-1	TRBJ2-3	TGCGCCAGCAGCTTGGTTCGAGGACAGGGAATCACAGATACGCAGTATTTT	CASSLVRGQGITDTQYF
medium-sized	16	-	TRBV11-2	TRBJ1-6	TGTGCCAGCAGCTTTACACACGGGGGCCCCAATTCACCCCTCCACTTT	CASSFTHGGPNSPLHF
medium-sized	18	-	TRBV5-6	TRBJ1-5	TGTGCCAGCAGCTCCCGGGACCTCTGGGTGCTAGGAAATCAGCCCCAGCATTTT	CASSSRDLWVLGNQPQHF
many	14	-	TRBV24-1	TRBJ1-5	TGTGCCACCAGTGATTTATATAGCAATCAGCCCCAGCATTTT	CATSDLYSNQPQHF
-	14	-	TRBV12-1	TRBJ2-2	TGTGCCATGAGCTCTCGGATTCTCTGCTGGGTGCTGTTTTTT	CAMSSRILCWVLFF
many	16	-	TRBV12-3/TRBV12-4	TRBJ2-1	TGTGCCAGCAGTTTAGGAGGTAGAAACCACTACAATGAGCAGTTCTTC	CASSLGGRNHYNEQFF
many	17	TRBD2	TRBV4-1	TRBJ2-3	TGCGCCAGCAGCCAGAAGCGGGGGGGCCTTGTGATAGATACGCAGTATTTT	CASSQKRGGLVIDTQYF
few	13	-	TRBV5-1	TRBJ2-5	TGCGCCAGCAGCCTACACTCACAAGAGACCCAGTACTTC	CASSLHSQETQYF
medium-sized	14	-	TRBV20-1	TRBJ2-7	TGCAGTGCTAAGGGACGGATGTTCTCCTACGAGCAGTACTTC	CSAKGRMFSYEQYF
many	17	TRBD1	TRBV6-5	TRBJ1-2	TGTGCCAGCACCTCAGGAGGGGGCAACATCTTTAACTATGGCTACACCTTC	CASTSGGGNIFNYGYTF
-	15	TRBD1	TRBV7-3	TRBJ2-2	TGTGCCAGCAGCTCGGGACAGGGGAACACCGGGGAGCTGTTTTTT	CASSSGQGNTGELFF
medium-sized	18	TRBD2	TRBV11-3	TRBJ2-3	TGTGCCAGCAGCTTCGGACTAGCGGGGGGGCTGGGCACAGATACGCAGTATTTT	CASSFGLAGGLGTDTQYF
medium-sized	14	-	TRBV5-1	TRBJ1-1	TGCGCCAGCCTTAGACATCACATGAACACTGAAGCTTTCTTT	CASLRHHMNTEAFF
many	18	TRBD1	TRBV7-3	TRBJ1-3	TGTGCCAGCAGCTACGGGACAGAAGGTACCCTCTCTGGAAACACCATATATTTT	CASSYGTEGTLSGNTIYF
medium-sized	16	-	TRBV12-1	TRBJ1-5	TGTGCCAGCAGCTTTCCCGGGGACAGGCCGAATCAGCCCCAGCATTTT	CASSFPGDRPNQPQHF
medium-sized	16	TRBD2	TRBV10-3	TRBJ2-1	TGTGCCATCAGTGGGGGACTAGCGGGGATCTACAATGAGCAGTTCTTC	CAISGGLAGIYNEQFF
medium-sized	15	-	TRBV10-2	TRBJ2-2	TGCGCCAGCAGTGAGTTGGGAATGAGGACCGGGGAGCTGTTTTTT	CASSELGMRTGELFF
many	13	-	TRBV27	TRBJ1-1	TGTGCCAGCAAACCAATAGGGGCGGCCGCAGCTTTCTTT	CASKPIGAAAAFF
medium-sized	16	TRBD2	TRBV11-2	TRBJ2-1	TGTGCCAGCAGCTTAGATCGAGCGGGGTCCTACAATGAGCAGTTCTTC	CASSLDRAGSYNEQFF
many	14	-	TRBV18	TRBJ2-7	TGTGCCAGCTCACCGGGAAAAGGGCCCTACGAGCAGTACTTC	CASSPGKGPYEQYF
medium-sized	15	TRBD2	TRBV13	TRBJ2-7	TGTGCCAGCAGCTCCCGACTAGCGTCCGCCTACGAGCAGTACTTC	CASSSRLASAYEQYF
-	22	TRBD2	TRBV5-6	TRBJ2-6	TGTGCCAGCAGCCCCGGGATCCACAAACTAGCGGGGGCTTCCTCTGGGGCCAACGTCCTGACTTTC	CASSPGIHKLAGASSGANVLTF